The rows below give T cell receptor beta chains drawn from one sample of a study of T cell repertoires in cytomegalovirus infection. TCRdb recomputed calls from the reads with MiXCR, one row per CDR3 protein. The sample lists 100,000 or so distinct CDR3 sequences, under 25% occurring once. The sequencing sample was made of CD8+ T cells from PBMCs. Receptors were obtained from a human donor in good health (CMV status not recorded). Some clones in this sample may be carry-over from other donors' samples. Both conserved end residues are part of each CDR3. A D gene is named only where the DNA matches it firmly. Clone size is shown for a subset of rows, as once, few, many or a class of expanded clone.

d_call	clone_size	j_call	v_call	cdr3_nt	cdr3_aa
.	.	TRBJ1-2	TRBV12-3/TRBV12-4	TGTGCCAGCAGTTTCGACAGCTCTAACTATGGCTACACCTTC	CASSFDSSNYGYTF
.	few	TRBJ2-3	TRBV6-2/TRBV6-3	TGTGCCAGCAGTTATCCCCCGGAAGATACGCAGTATTTT	CASSYPPEDTQYF
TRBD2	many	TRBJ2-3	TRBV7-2	TGTGCCAGCAGCTTAGCGTATGGCGGGAGGGAGACAGATACGCAGTATTTT	CASSLAYGGRETDTQYF
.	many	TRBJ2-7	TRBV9	TGTGCCAGCAGCCCGGACGGCAGAAGCTACGAGCAGTACTTC	CASSPDGRSYEQYF
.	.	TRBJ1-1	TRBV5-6	TGTGCCAGCAGAAATACAGGGAACACTGAAGCTTTCTTT	CASRNTGNTEAFF
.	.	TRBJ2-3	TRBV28	TGTGCCAGCAGTCCCGCGTGGGGAAGAGCGACAGATACGCAGTATTTT	CASSPAWGRATDTQYF
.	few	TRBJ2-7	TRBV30	TGTGCCTGGGGGGGCTATAACTCCTACGAGCAGTACTTC	CAWGGYNSYEQYF
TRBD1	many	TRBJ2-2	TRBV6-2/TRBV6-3	TGTGCCAGCACCATTACACGGACAGGGAGCACCGGGGAGCTGTTTTTT	CASTITRTGSTGELFF
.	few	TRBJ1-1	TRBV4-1	TGCGCCAGCAGCCCGGGGGTTGGGACTGAAGCTTTCTTT	CASSPGVGTEAFF
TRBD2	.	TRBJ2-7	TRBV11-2	TGTGCCAGCAGCTTAGATCTTGCGGGAGGGAACGAGCAGTACTTC	CASSLDLAGGNEQYF
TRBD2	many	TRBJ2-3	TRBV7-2	TGTGCCAGCAGCCAAACAGCGGGGACTAGCACAGATACGCAGTATTTT	CASSQTAGTSTDTQYF
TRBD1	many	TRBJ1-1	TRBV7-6	TGTGCCAGCAGCTCCCCAGGGGGCGCGAACACTGAAGCTTTCTTT	CASSSPGGANTEAFF
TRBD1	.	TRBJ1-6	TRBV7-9	TGTGCCAGCAGCTTGACAGGGTCTCGCTATAATTCACCCCTCCACTTT	CASSLTGSRYNSPLHF
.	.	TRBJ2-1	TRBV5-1	TGCGCCAGCAGCCCGGGACTCCTGAATGGCGATGAGCAGTTCTTC	CASSPGLLNGDEQFF
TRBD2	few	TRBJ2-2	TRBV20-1	TGCAGTGCGCCATACGGGGGGGCGCAAGCGGGCGGGGAGCTGTTTTTT	CSAPYGGAQAGGELFF